These 3 T cell receptor beta chains were all obtained from the same sample, sequenced in a study of T-cell memory formation after mild COVID-19. TCRdb analysed the 5' RACE reads with MiXCR anew, one entry per CDR3 protein. The sample records over 300,000 distinct CDR3 sequences, 20% to 25% being singletons. The sample consisted of PBMCs or a T cell subset sorted from them (not recorded which). These receptors originate from a man between 18 and 29 years old who had mild COVID-19 (a few samples of this study predate the infection). Cell type and time point are not known.

The chain couples TRBV7-9 to TRBJ1-1; D is uncertain. V was shortened by 5 bases and J by 7 bases, with 11 bases between the two germline ends. The CDR3 is 12 residues long. Germline CDR1 reads SEHNR; CDR2 reads FQNEAQ (reference sequence). This CDR3 reads CASSRGLNEAFF. The CDR3 DNA follows: TGTGCCAGCAGCCGTGGGCTAAATGAAGCTTTCTTT.

Only a few counts were recorded for this clonotype. The genes are TRBV12-3 or TRBV12-4 and TRBJ2-2; D is uncertain. The V and J ends lost 7 bases and 7 bases respectively, with 19 bases between them. This CDR3 contains 15 residues. CDR3 sequence: CASNDRPGIGGELFF. CDR3 nucleotides: TGTGCCAGCAACGACCGCCCCGGAATTGGCGGGGAGCTGTTTTTT.

The chain links TRBV5-1 to TRBJ2-1; the D gene is possibly TRBD1 (5 bases). Deletions cut 4 bases from V and 8 bases from J, with 10 bases between. Per the germline V gene, CDR1 is SGHRS and CDR2 is YFSETQ. The CDR3 has 12 residues. This CDR3 reads CASSEQVYEQFF. For the CDR3, the DNA is TGCGCCAGCAGCGAACAGGTCTATGAGCAGTTCTTC.